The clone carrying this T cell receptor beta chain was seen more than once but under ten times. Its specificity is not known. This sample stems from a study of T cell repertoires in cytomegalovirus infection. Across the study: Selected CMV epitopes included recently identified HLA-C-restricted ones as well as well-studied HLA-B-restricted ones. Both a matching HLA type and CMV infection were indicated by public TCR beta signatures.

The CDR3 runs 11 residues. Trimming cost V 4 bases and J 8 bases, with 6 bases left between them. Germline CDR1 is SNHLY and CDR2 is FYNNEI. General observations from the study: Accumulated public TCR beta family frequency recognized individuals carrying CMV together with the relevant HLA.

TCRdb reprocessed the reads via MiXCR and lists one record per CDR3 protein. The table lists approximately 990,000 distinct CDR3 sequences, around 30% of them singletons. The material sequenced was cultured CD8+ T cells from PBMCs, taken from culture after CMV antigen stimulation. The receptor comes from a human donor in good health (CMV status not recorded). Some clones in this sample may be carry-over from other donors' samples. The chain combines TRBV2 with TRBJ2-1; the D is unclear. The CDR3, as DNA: TGTGCCAGCAGTGTTGAGGATGAGCAGTTCTTC. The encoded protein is CASSVEDEQFF.